This T cell receptor (beta chain) emerged from a study of blood T cell repertoires in COVID-19 (TCRdb year 2020). With respect to the entire study: The collaborator samples originated in the United States, Italy and Spain and spanned the acute and convalescent phases of COVID-19. The material from the prospective study consisted of cDNA or gDNA derived from T cells, B-cell-depleted T cells, or PBMCs. The dataset comprised deeply sampled blood TCRbeta repertoires from subjects exposed to, actively infected with, or recovered from COVID-19. The repertoires were made available in a free public database intended to serve as a resource for research on the immune response to SARS-CoV-2. The samples were drawn from the first 160 participants of the ongoing ImmuneRACE study and from under 1,500 subjects provided by 6 global collaborators. The sample metadata nearly always contained a de-identified subject ID, COVID-19 status, age in years and sex. HLA class I and class II types, where available, came from metadata supplied by the sample provider rather than from assay-based typing. Overall results and qualifications from the work: How much clinical and demographic metadata was included differed by source and by participant, and the metadata was provided uncurated.

TCRbeta CDR3 regions were amplified from genomic DNA using the immunoSEQ Assay, a bias-controlled multiplex PCR. In the authors' own workflow: The number of nucleated cells in each sample was estimated by amplification of reference gene primers within the assay. To quantify the absolute abundance of each unique TCRbeta CDR3 rearrangement, sequence reads were collapsed and filtered. For each sample, productive Simpson clonality was calculated by taking the square root of Simpson's diversity index across productive rearrangements. Imported from immuneACCESS, the table was reduced by TCRdb to in-frame sequences with V and J called. These copies leave out some clones; in studies compared against another copy, an unresolved V gene accounts for under half, and the cause of the remainder is not known. The V and J calls and clone size were taken over from that table, and D and trimming were inferred from the DNA. The sample contains 200,000 to 250,000 clones, 65% to 90% of them found a single time. The top ten hold around 4.5% of the sample.

Collaborating institutions collected whole blood in K2EDTA tubes following their own protocols. For TCRbeta analysis, collaborators shipped samples in one of three forms: frozen whole blood, isolated PBMCs, or DNA extracted from either of those sample types. A remark on this clone: This clone's antigen is unknown. Base qualities are not at hand, and no much larger clone is one base apart.

The germline V gene sets CDR1 to MGHRA and CDR2 to YSYEKL. V is pruned by 5 bases and J by 0 bases, leaving 5 bases of the junction without a gene match. The CDR3 sequence holds 16 residues, the cysteine and phenylalanine included. Of all the DNA, just the CDR3 is kept, 48 bases in frame from base 1. This TCR came from a man between 45 and 60 years old with acute or convalescent COVID-19. Sequencing was performed on peripheral blood. The chain links TRBV4-1 with TRBJ2-3; the central 10 bases match TRBD1. In nucleotides, the sequence is TGCGCCAGCAGCTCCCGACAGGGGGCAAGCACAGATACGCAGTATTTT. Protein translation: CASSSRQGASTDTQYF.